This TCR beta chain was profiled in a study of T cell responses to AZD1222 COVID-19 vaccine. Assay used: immunoSEQ multiplex PCR; TCRdb lists only in-frame clones, some missing. The sample shows about 180,000 clones, roughly 88% of them seen only once. The CDR3 length is 13 residues. Trimming pared 3 bases from V and 7 bases from J, leaving 7 bases between. The germline V gene has CDR1 LGHDT and CDR2 YNNKEL (reference sequence). The sequences come from peripheral blood, collected on day 0 of AZD1222 vaccination. This chain uses TRBV3-1 (or the pseudogene TRBV3-2) with TRBJ1-6; D is undetermined. This receptor was taken from an adult in good health. The CDR3 DNA sequence: TGTGCCAGCAGCCAGTACGGGAATTCACCCCTCCACTTT. As protein: CASSQYGNSPLHF.